Following are 26 T cell receptor beta chains from one sample sequenced in a study of PD-1 blockade in classical Hodgkin lymphoma. Repertoires were generated with immunoSEQ multiplex PCR, while TCRdb's copy carries only in-frame clones and drops some. The data contain more than 75,000 clones, 93% of them singletons. As to time point: cycle 4 day 1 (C4D1), after five to seven weeks of nivolumab. Each patient experienced a relapse that followed autologous stem cell transplantation, and brentuximab vedotin exposure varied. The specimen was peripheral blood mononuclear cells (PBMCs), collected before the fourth cycle of nivolumab. These receptors came from a human donor with classical Hodgkin lymphoma.

The chain carries TRBV7-9 and TRBJ2-5; 10 positions match TRBD2. Germline-derived CDR1 and CDR2 are SEHNR and FQNEAQ (reference sequence). This CDR3 comprises 16 residues. The V gene end was trimmed by 2 bases and the J gene end by 4 bases; junction bases not matched to a gene: 7. CDR3 sequence reads: CASSLRASGRGETQYF. The DNA for the CDR3 is TGTGCCAGCAGCTTAAGAGCTAGCGGGAGAGGAGAGACCCAGTACTTC.

The gene calls are TRBV6-1 and TRBJ1-6; 11 bases agree with TRBD1. CDR3 size: 16 residues. Losses at the gene ends were 0 bases for V and 10 bases for J; bases not matched to a gene: 5. Germline CDR1 reads MNHNS; CDR2 reads SASEGT. The CDR3 here is CASSEARGTGGSPLHF. CDR3 sequence (DNA): TGTGCCAGCAGTGAAGCGCGGGGGACAGGGGGATCACCCCTCCACTTT.

The chain has TRBV29-1 and TRBJ2-7, with 7 positions matching TRBD1. This CDR3 is built from 13 residues. Per the germline V gene, CDR1 is SQVTM and CDR2 is ANQGSEA. With V trimmed by 4 bases and J by 7 bases, 10 bases remained unmatched. As DNA, the CDR3 is TGCAGCGTTGGTGACAGGGTCGGCCTGGAGCAGTACTTC. Amino acids: CSVGDRVGLEQYF.

In its sample, this clone was seen once. CDR3 amino acids: CASSLAGTDYGYTF. DNA for the CDR3: TGCGCCAGCAGCTTGGCCGGGACCGACTATGGCTACACCTTC. The chain links TRBV5-1 to TRBJ1-2; perhaps TRBD1 as D (5 bases). The CDR3 extends over 14 amino acids. Trimming stripped 0 bases from V and 3 bases from J, with 9 bases between. Germline values: CDR1 SGHRS, CDR2 YFSETQ.

The J gene is TRBJ2-5, the V gene TRBV5-4, with D maybe TRBD1 (6 bases). Germline V gene lookup returns CDR1 SGHNT and CDR2 YYREEE (reference sequence). V lost 0 bases to trimming and J lost 3 bases, with 12 bases between them. The CDR3 length is 15 residues. CDR3 sequence: CASSLGRRQEETQYF. CDR3 coding DNA: TGTGCCAGCAGCTTGGGTCGCCGACAGGAAGAGACCCAGTACTTC.

This clone was found once. The V gene is TRBV6-4, the J gene TRBJ2-3; TRBD2 aligns across 9 bases. The germline gives CDR1 MRHNA, CDR2 SNTAGT. The V segment lost 0 bases and the J segment 4 bases; nucleotides outside the gene matches: 8. The CDR3 runs 17 residues. CDR3 in amino acids: CASSDSWREGRADTQYF. The CDR3 DNA reads TGTGCCAGCAGTGACTCATGGCGGGAGGGCAGAGCAGATACGCAGTATTTT.

The chain couples TRBV7-2 to TRBJ2-3; TRBD2 aligns across 10 bases. The CDR3 covers 16 residues. With 4 bases clipped from V and 2 bases from J, the junction kept 6 bases outside the gene matches. Germline CDR1 reads SGHTA; CDR2 reads FQGNSA. The CDR3 DNA sequence: TGTGCCAGCAGCTCGGCGGGACTAGCGACCACAGATACGCAGTATTTT. Amino acids: CASSSAGLATTDTQYF.

The genes are TRBV9 and TRBJ2-1; D remains unclear. Germline-derived CDR1 and CDR2 are SGDLS and YYNGEE. The CDR3 runs to 12 residues. V lost 0 bases to trimming and J lost 6 bases, with 4 bases between them. This CDR3 is CASSVDSNEQFF. CDR3 coding DNA: TGTGCCAGCAGCGTAGACAGCAATGAGCAGTTCTTC.

Turning to this clone: At one of its ends the junction is not consistent with the germline gene, which may arise from a read error. The chain employs TRBV27 and TRBJ1-5; D is possibly TRBD1 (5 bases). There are 22 residues in the CDR3. Germline V gene lookup returns CDR1 MNHEY and CDR2 SMNVEV (reference sequence). The CDR3 here is CASSSIGALRSLGNYSSQPQHF. DNA of the CDR3: TGTGCCAGCAGTTCTATAGGGGCCCTCCGGAGCTTGGGGAATTATAGCAGTCAGCCCCAGCATTTT.

This chain connects TRBV6-1 to TRBJ2-2; 7 nucleotides match TRBD2. The CDR3 is 14 amino acids. CDR1 is MNHNS, CDR2 SASEGT, per germline. V shed 8 bases, J shed 5 bases, and the junction held 8 bases outside the gene matches. CDR3 coding DNA: TGTGCCAGCCTTGTACCGGGAGGTACCGGGGAGCTGTTTTTT. This encodes CASLVPGGTGELFF.

V is TRBV30 and J is TRBJ1-4, with 7 bases fitting TRBD1. This CDR3 comprises 14 residues. J lost 4 bases, V lost 6 bases, and 8 bases had no gene match. Per germline, CDR1 GTSNPN and CDR2 SVGIG (reference sequence). The CDR3 loop reads CACTEGADNEKLFF. The CDR3 DNA sequence: TGTGCCTGTACGGAGGGGGCAGATAATGAAAAACTGTTTTTT. The whole variable domain, remainder taken from reference TRBV30 and TRBJ1-4, is SQTIHQWPATLVQPVGSPLSLECTVEGTSNPNLYWYRQAAGRGLQLLFYSVGIGQISSEVPQNLSASRPQDRQFILSSKKLLLSDSGFYLCACTEGADNEKLFFGSGTQLSVL.

CDR3 coding DNA: TGTGCCAGCACCACTCAATTACAGGGGGCGAGTGGCTACACCTTC. This sequence encodes CASTTQLQGASGYTF. The chain couples TRBV11-1 to TRBJ1-2; 9 nucleotides line up with TRBD1. CDR1 and CDR2 (germline): SGHAT, FQDESV (reference sequence). V lost 7 bases to trimming and J lost 7 bases; unmatched junction nucleotides: 13. The length of the CDR3 is 15 residues.

The sample holds one count of this clone. This chain joins TRBV9 and TRBJ2-7; weak D call: TRBD1 (6 bases). The V gene lost 4 bases and the J gene lost 2 bases, with 13 bases spanning the gap. The CDR3 is 14 amino acids. Germline CDR1 and CDR2: SGDLS and YYNGEE. CDR3 residues: CASSISDSPYEQYF. The CDR3 DNA sequence: TGTGCCAGCAGCATCTCGGACAGTCCCTACGAGCAGTACTTC.

J is TRBJ2-2 and V is TRBV18, with 8 bases lining up with TRBD2. Germline V gives CDR1 KGHSH, CDR2 LQKENI. V was clipped by 4 bases and J by 0 bases; unmatched bases: 7. The length of the CDR3 is 17 residues. The CDR3 coding sequence is TGTGCCAGCTCACGGGAACTAGCGGCTACGAACACCGGGGAGCTGTTTTTT. Translated: CASSRELAATNTGELFF.

The V call is TRBV16, the J call TRBJ1-5; D gene uncertain. This CDR3 contains 15 residues. Germline V lookup: CDR1 KGHSY, CDR2 FQNENV. V lost 0 bases and J 2 bases, leaving 8 bases between the germline ends. CDR3 protein: CASSQSRAGNQPQHF. CDR3 DNA sequence: TGTGCCAGCAGCCAATCGAGGGCTGGCAATCAGCCCCAGCATTTT. Together with reference TRBV16 and TRBJ1-5, the CDR3 gives the full variable domain: GEEVAQTPKHLVRGEGQKAKLYCAPIKGHSYVFWYQQVLKNEFKFLISFQNENVFDETGMPKERFSAKCLPNSPCSLEIQATKLEDSAVYFCASSQSRAGNQPQHFGDGTRLSIL.

The genes are TRBV19 and TRBJ1-5, with 9 bases fitting TRBD1. The J segment lost 7 bases and the V segment lost 5 bases, leaving 6 bases of the junction unmatched. CDR1 and CDR2 (germline): LNHDA, SQIVND (reference sequence). This CDR3 is 14 amino acids long. CDR3 amino acids: CASSRDREGQPQHF. CDR3 in DNA: TGTGCCAGTAGTCGGGACAGGGAAGGGCAGCCCCAGCATTTT.

The chain carries TRBV27 and TRBJ2-1; D gene unclear. V gave up 0 bases and J gave up 6 bases, with 12 bases separating them. Germline V gene sequence: CDR1 MNHEY, CDR2 SMNVEV (reference sequence). The CDR3 is 15 residues long. CDR3 protein: CASSLSKGHGNEQFF. CDR3 bases: TGTGCCAGCAGTTTATCGAAAGGTCATGGCAATGAGCAGTTCTTC.

J is TRBJ2-3 and V is TRBV5-1; perhaps D is TRBD1 or TRBD2 (5 bases each). There are 17 residues in the CDR3. V dropped 4 bases and J dropped 0 bases, with 18 bases sitting between them. The germline CDR1 and CDR2 sequences are SGHRS and YFSETQ. In DNA form, the CDR3 reads TGCGCCAGCAGCCCGGCCCCCGGGACGGCTAGCACAGATACGCAGTATTTT. This sequence encodes CASSPAPGTASTDTQYF. Full variable domain (rest looked up from reference TRBV5-1 and TRBJ2-3): KAGVTQTPRYLIKTRGQQVTLSCSPISGHRSVSWYQQTPGQGLQFLFEYFSETQRNKGNFPGRFSGRQFSNSRSEMNVSTLELGDSALYLCASSPAPGTASTDTQYFGPGTRLTVL.

The chain links TRBV28 to TRBJ2-3; 9 bases agree with TRBD2. V shed 5 bases and J 4 bases; nucleotides not matched to a gene: 13. Looked up from germline, CDR1 is MDHEN and CDR2 is SYDVKM. The CDR3 extends over 17 amino acids. CDR3 bases: TGTGCCAGCAGTGCCCCCGGGGGCGGGAGGGGAGCAGATACGCAGTATTTT. It encodes CASSAPGGGRGADTQYF.

This clone showed up just once. The genes are TRBV5-1 and TRBJ2-1, with TRBD2 matching over 16 bases. Germline CDR1 is SGHRS and CDR2 is YFSETQ. With 4 bases clipped from V and 9 bases from J, the junction kept 13 bases outside the gene matches. The CDR3 loop spans 18 amino acids. For the CDR3, the DNA is TGCGCCAGCAGCGGGACTAGCGGGAGGGTGGCCGTTAAAAGTGAGCAGTTCTTC. It translates to CASSGTSGRVAVKSEQFF.

This chain uses TRBV5-6 with TRBJ2-5, with TRBD1 as a possible D gene (6 bases). CDR1 and CDR2 (germline): SGHDT, YYEEEE. Deletions cut 0 bases from V and 0 bases from J, with 12 bases between. The CDR3 is 16 amino acids. CDR3 residues: CASSLAAGVYQETQYF. The CDR3 bases are TGTGCCAGCAGCTTGGCCGCAGGGGTATACCAAGAGACCCAGTACTTC.

The rearrangement links TRBV7-3 to TRBJ2-3; 9 bases are shared with TRBD2. The V segment lost 5 bases and the J segment 0 bases; nucleotides outside the gene matches: 3. This CDR3 comprises 15 residues. The germline gives CDR1 SGHTA, CDR2 FQGTGA. The DNA for the CDR3 is TGTGCCAGCAGCCCTAGCGGGGTTAGCACAGATACGCAGTATTTT. It is translated as CASSPSGVSTDTQYF.

V and J are TRBV5-1 and TRBJ2-1; 16 bases are shared with TRBD2. The junction had 5 bases not matched to a gene; V was cut back by 4 bases and J by 7 bases. CDR3 length equals 16 residues. Germline CDR1 reads SGHRS; CDR2 reads YFSETQ. CDR3 sequence reads: CASSQGLAGGWNEQFF. The CDR3 region has the DNA TGCGCCAGCAGCCAGGGACTAGCGGGAGGGTGGAATGAGCAGTTCTTC.

This chain links TRBV28 with TRBJ1-2; no clear D. Per germline, CDR1 MDHEN and CDR2 SYDVKM. The CDR3 loop spans 16 amino acids. V was trimmed by 5 bases and J by 4 bases, leaving 20 bases between them. The CDR3 loop reads CASSLPAGQPFYGYTF. The CDR3 DNA is TGTGCCAGCAGTCTCCCGGCCGGGCAGCCCTTCTATGGCTACACCTTC.

The gene calls are TRBV25-1 and TRBJ2-7; 9 nucleotides line up with TRBD1. This CDR3 spans 14 amino acids. J was trimmed by 6 bases and V by 1 base; bases with no gene match: 4. Germline V gene data show CDR1 as MGHDK and CDR2 as SYGVNS. The chain's CDR3 is CASSELNRGREQYF. CDR3 coding DNA: TGTGCCAGCAGTGAATTGAACAGGGGGCGCGAGCAGTACTTC.

This chain connects TRBV6-4 to TRBJ2-3; D is tentatively TRBD1 or TRBD2 (5 bases each). The V gene lost 5 bases and the J gene lost 0 bases, with 15 bases spanning the gap. Germline lookup yields CDR1 MRHNA and CDR2 SNTAGT. The CDR3 length is 16 residues. The CDR3 DNA is TGTGCCAGCAGTATACCGGGACCCCGGAGCACAGATACGCAGTATTTT. Translating gives CASSIPGPRSTDTQYF.